This paragraph reports one T cell receptor beta chain. The data derive from a study of blood T cell repertoires in COVID-19. For the study at large: Both acute and convalescent COVID-19 samples were obtained from the United States, Italy and Spain.

Only in-frame clones appear in the TCRdb table, and some are missing; sequencing was by immunoSEQ multiplex PCR. Counted here are about 300,000 clones, 80% to 90% occurring once; the ten biggest clones make up around 5.8%. Recruited during active infection, patients (from Seattle) were subsequently followed longitudinally. Germline CDR1 is SGHDT and CDR2 is YYEEEE. Trimming removed 4 bases from V and 5 bases from J; junction bases left unmatched: 2. This CDR3 has 13 residues. The V gene is TRBV5-6, the J gene TRBJ1-4, with 7 bases aligning to TRBD1. The sequence derives from a woman aged 45-60 years with COVID-19, enrolled during active disease. The specimen sequenced was peripheral blood. The CDR3: CASSADRNEKLFF. CDR3 sequence (DNA): TGTGCCAGCAGCGCGGACAGGAATGAAAAACTGTTTTTT.